This TCR beta chain was captured in a study of cytomegalovirus exposure and HLA in healthy donors listed by TCRdb under 2017. At the level of the whole study: According to an earlier analysis of a few hundred of the donors, roughly 180 million T cells yielded over 100 million unique TCR beta sequences and 276 Gb of sequence data. An early release that covered several hundred HLA-typed donors contained around 300 gigabases of sequencing data and tens of millions of unique TCR sequences. Among the roughly 400 genotyped donors, approximately 77% belonged to the genetic ancestry cluster associated with self-reported Caucasian donors. The study was designed to test whether signatures of past pathogen exposure could be identified by cataloging public T cell receptors. The study used immunosequencing to profile the T cell repertoires of approximately 640 subjects and linked those repertoires to cytomegalovirus serostatus. Along with the approximately 700-subject first cohort, a separate validation cohort of over a hundred different subjects was used. The study combined high-throughput TCR immunosequencing, statistical association of individual TCRs with disease status, and machine learning to predict cytomegalovirus infection status. A later analysis re-analyzed previously published TCR beta repertoires from 666 donors and added high-resolution HLA genotyping to study TCR occurrence patterns. Rather than drawing on any new phenotypic data, the later analysis identified candidate immune exposures from TCR beta sequences and the way those sequences occurred across donors. To decide whether each TCR beta V gene segment behaved as functional or pseudogenic, an earlier analysis of approximately 620 of the donors relied on high-throughput TCR beta sequencing. Donor age, sex, ethnicity and CMV serostatus were compiled alongside the repertoire data. A later genetic analysis used genome-wide SNP genotypes for about three fifths of the 666 donors, treating that subset as a discovery cohort. All discovery cohort repertoires had been generated using a single sequencing platform. HLA typing included class I and class II loci at four-digit resolution. Typing coverage varied by locus: about 620-630 donors for A, B, C, DRB1 and DQB1; 500 to 550 for DQA1; some 610 for DPA1; some 470 for DPB1. Five DR-DQ haplotypes were handled as single units for association and clustering because linkage in the cohort was strong. Among roughly 400 genotyped donors of the cohort, an average of 235,054 unique TCR beta nucleotide sequences were sequenced per donor, roughly 18% of them non-productive.

Summary of the overall study and its limitations: In vitro tests confirmed that a few of the cytomegalovirus-associated TCR beta chains recognize cytomegalovirus antigens. A later analysis found that HLA-associated TCR beta chains were more clonally expanded and had lower generation probabilities than equally common non-associated chains. A further reported finding was that TCR beta sequences accurately predicted the HLA-A and HLA-B alleles for most subjects in the first cohort. In this cohort, only TCR beta chains were sequenced, and detectable features were limited by the absence of alpha or paired-chain data. Assigning TCR associations to individual alleles was difficult when HLA alleles, especially DR and DQ, strongly co-occurred. A cluster of highly shared sequence variants was judged likely to be a technical artifact of the sequencing pipeline. Most TCR sequences were seen in very few donors, while some public TCRs were found in many individuals. Over 15 rarely observed V segments, including chromosome 9 orphons, were excluded from the earlier analysis of just under 600 of the donors because counts were too low. The presence/absence analyses assumed that sequencing depth was roughly uniform across donors, and that assumption may not be true. In an earlier analysis of a few hundred of the donors, most TCR beta V segments were observed in productive rearrangements about 90% or about 30% of the time, broadly matching IMGT annotations. According to a later analysis, most CMV-associated TCR beta chains appeared to be HLA-restricted, and the HLA associations seemed to be driven largely by CMV exposure. In a later genetic analysis, fewer N-insertions in productive TCRs were reported among donors in an Asian-associated ancestry cluster than the 666-donor mean. The 87-base-pair reads could not distinguish some IMGT-functional V segments, including TRBV6-2 and TRBV6-3, so those segments were excluded. The classifier was reported to diagnose cytomegalovirus status with high specificity and sensitivity in both the original and validation cohorts. The only immune exposure information available for the cohort was CMV serostatus. The study gave a list of over 150 TCR beta chains associated with cytomegalovirus. According to a later analysis, TCR association rates differed among HLA loci, with DRB1 alleles showing the most associated TCRs and HLA-C alleles showing the fewest. Several of the top co-occurrence clusters appeared to be linked to parvovirus B19, influenza, CMV and Epstein-Barr virus, according to a later analysis. HLA typing was unavailable for some donors at each locus, so association tests used only the typed subset. In a later analysis, over 15,000 TCR beta sequences were associated with specific HLA alleles at a false discovery rate of 0.05. An association between a missense DCLRE1C variant and V-gene and J-gene trimming of TCR beta chains was found in a later genetic analysis and replicated in an independent cohort. Linkage disequilibrium might explain the correlated functional status among segregating V segments, but an unknown experimental factor could not be excluded. According to the authors, the approach could potentially be generalized to other disease states and immunological phenotypes.

CDR1 SGDLS and CDR2 YYNGEE are derived from the germline V gene. Spanning cysteine to phenylalanine, the CDR3 consists of 15 amino acids. The sequence is cut down to CDR3 DNA, 45 bases in frame from base 1. Trimming accounts for 0 bases at V and 6 bases at J, while the number of junction bases matched to no gene is 6. The library was generated by the immunoSEQ multiplex PCR assay. For the multiplex PCR, a mixture combining 60 forward primers for TCR Vbeta segments and 13 reverse primers for TCR Jbeta segments was used. A multiplex PCR assay on genomic DNA amplified the CDR3 region of rearranged TCR beta genes. The Illumina HiSeq System was used to sequence the amplified TCR beta libraries as 87-base-pair reads. The paper's data handling went like this. Across the 640 or so repertoires, a later analysis counted roughly 84 million unique TCR beta chains, some 11 million of which were shared by at least two donors. Raw reads were error-corrected and collapsed into unique sequences with a nearest-neighbor algorithm that merged closely related sequences to remove PCR and sequencing errors. Alignment of CDR3 sequences to IMGT reference sequences was used to assign V, D and J gene segments. For a sequence to be retained, a match of at least six nucleotides to both a V gene segment and a J gene segment was required. A rearrangement counted as productive if the CDR3 had no stop codons and remained in frame with V and J, and every other rearrangement counted as non-productive. Following IMGT convention, CDR3 was defined as the stretch from the second conserved V-encoded cysteine up to the conserved J-encoded phenylalanine. Sequences without an unambiguous match to a single V gene segment were excluded from the earlier analysis of approximately 600 of the donors. An earlier analysis of 587 of the donors classified V segments as functional when productive rearrangements were above 56.7% and as segregating when the standard deviation between donors was above 5%. To diagnose cytomegalovirus status from the catalog of TCR beta chain sequences, a statistical classification framework was built. In a later analysis, V and J genes were assigned by comparing TCR nucleotide sequences against IMGT/GENE-DB human TR gene sequences. The TCRdist pipeline was used in a later analysis to assign CDR3 sequences and most-parsimonious VDJ recombination scenarios. In a later analysis, every TCR beta chain was defined by the combination of its CDR3 amino acid sequence and its V-gene family, and reads without a unique V-gene family were dropped. As a way to deal with suspected cross-contamination and a sequencing artifact, a later analysis dropped approximately 590 nucleotide sequences that were highly shared and had low generation probability. In a later analysis, a clonal expansion index was calculated for each public chain from normalized within-repertoire ranks of inferred template counts. In a later analysis, generation probabilities were computed using a VDJ recombination model fitted to out-of-frame rearrangements, and the results were checked against IGoR. Hypergeometric tests were used in a later analysis to score TCR-TCR, TCR-HLA and TCR-CMV co-occurrence, with a repertoire-size bias correction applied to the TCR pairs. False discovery rates were estimated in a later analysis by permuting HLA or CMV assignments 20 times. A later analysis grouped co-occurring TCRs with DBSCAN, adding TCRdist sequence similarity when clustering within HLA-allele-positive subsets. Repertoires with fewer than 30,000 or more than 120,000 public chains were left out of co-occurrence clustering, as were five repertoires with anomalous nucleotide sharing. Held by TCRdb, this immuneACCESS table contains in-frame sequences only and omits some clones. Under half of the omission traces to an unresolved V gene where checked; the cause of the rest is unknown. The V and J calls and the clone size are those of that table, but D and trimming were determined from the DNA. The sample table shows about 64,000 clones, and over 75% are seen once. The ten biggest clones cover 4% to 5.5% of the sample.

About this clone: The specificity of this receptor is unknown. Per-base quality was not reported, and no clone a single base away is much larger than it.

The cohort comprised under 700 healthy bone marrow donors. All cohort members were sampled while nominally healthy, although unrecorded immune exposures were likely present. The donor tested CMV seropositive, placing the donor among the approximately 310 seropositive members of the cohort. A peripheral blood sample was provided by each donor, and peripheral blood mononuclear cells were used for TCR beta sequencing. The Qiagen DNeasy Blood Extraction Kit was used to extract genomic DNA from the blood cell samples. Sequencing was done on a sample of PBMCs. The source is a male donor in good health and CMV-seropositive. This chain joins TRBV9 to TRBJ2-1; 7 central bases correspond to TRBD2. The bases are TGTGCCAGCAGCGTAGGAAGGACTAGAGGCAATGAGCAGTTCTTC. It encodes CASSVGRTRGNEQFF.